A selection of T cell receptor beta chains follows, all from one sample in a study of blood T cell repertoires in COVID-19. Using immunoSEQ multiplex PCR, the repertoire was profiled, and TCRdb retains in-frame clones only, with some absent. Among 200,000 or so clones listed, 70% to 90% were seen once. The sample taken for sequencing was peripheral blood. These receptor sequences come from a man aged 65 to 85 with active or convalescent COVID-19. CDR3s include the opening cysteine and the closing phenylalanine or tryptophan. Fields, in order: V gene, J gene, clone size, CDR3 protein. Only part of the rows carry a size: once, few, many, or a class if the clone is expanded.

>TRBV11-2|TRBJ1-1|-
CASSYSPNTEAFF
>TRBV28|TRBJ1-6|-
CASSSQGSYNSPLHF
>TRBV7-2|TRBJ1-1|-
CASSAGVNTEAFF
>TRBV29-1|TRBJ2-5|-
CSVRTGGTKTQYF
>TRBV6-2/TRBV6-3|TRBJ1-3|once
CASSDGQAGNTIYF
>TRBV5-1|TRBJ2-6|-
CASSVGLEFTGANVLTF
>TRBV6-5|TRBJ2-2|-
CASRPGQGATGELFF
>TRBV9|TRBJ2-7|-
CASSVDGTSTYEQYF
>TRBV6-6|TRBJ1-1|-
CASRIGTADTEAFF
>TRBV7-2|TRBJ2-3|-
CASSLWGLAGGKPTDTQYF
>TRBV5-1|TRBJ2-1|-
CASSLGQRLDNEQFF
>TRBV30|TRBJ1-1|-
CAWSADSNTEAFF
>TRBV5-6|TRBJ2-7|few
CASSRRQGGYEQYF
>TRBV6-1|TRBJ2-3|-
CASSGGRAVSSTDTQYF
>TRBV5-1|TRBJ2-4|-
CASSPTARVGGIAKNIQYF
>TRBV2|TRBJ2-3|-
CATEGASTDTQYF
>TRBV5-6|TRBJ1-1|-
CASSTSRLRGPGTEAFF
>TRBV10-2|TRBJ1-1|-
CASSESAGLLNTEAFF
>TRBV10-3|TRBJ1-2|few
CAISSGEGGYTF
>TRBV2|TRBJ1-4|-
CASSEAMGGGSEKLFF
>TRBV19|TRBJ2-1|-
CASSIGSGLEDNEQFF
>TRBV6-1|TRBJ1-2|-
CASSEQQGYGYTF
>TRBV4-3|TRBJ2-1|few
CASSQDLGAYNEQFF
>TRBV6-2/TRBV6-3|TRBJ1-5|few
CASSPDRAHQPQHF
>TRBV2|TRBJ1-4|-
CASRIWQGNEKLFF
>TRBV6-2/TRBV6-3|TRBJ2-1|-
CASSSDNLEQFF